This T cell receptor beta chain was identified during a study of blood T cell repertoires in COVID-19. In the study overall: From the United States, Italy and Spain came samples of acute and convalescent COVID-19.

The trim removed 4 bases at V and 2 bases at J, leaving 13 bases unmatched. CDR1 is SEHNR, CDR2 FQNEAQ, per germline (reference sequence). This CDR3 is 18 amino acids long. Clones were sequenced by immunoSEQ multiplex PCR, and TCRdb holds only the in-frame ones, with some missing. The table includes 110,000 or so clones, 70% to 85% detected once. Sequenced material: peripheral blood. This clonotype was obtained from a man aged 50-59 years with acute or convalescent COVID-19. This chain links TRBV7-9 with TRBJ2-2; the match to TRBD1 covers 7 bases. The CDR3 reads CASSSILYGQVNTGELFF. The CDR3 DNA follows: TGTGCCAGCAGCTCGATATTGTACGGACAGGTCAACACCGGGGAGCTGTTTTTT.